A single sample is the source of the 5 T cell receptor beta chains below, sequenced in a study of blood T cell repertoires in COVID-19. Clones were sequenced by immunoSEQ multiplex PCR, and TCRdb holds only the in-frame ones, with some missing. The repertoire holds about 20,000 clones, with about nine tenths as singletons. The sample was peripheral blood. These receptors were taken from a man in his sixties or seventies with active COVID-19.

The chain uses TRBV20-1 and TRBJ1-1; TRBD1 might be the D (5 bases). The length of the CDR3 is 11 residues. Trimming pared 5 bases from V and 10 bases from J, leaving 14 bases between. Germline CDR1 reads DFQATT; CDR2 reads SNEGSKA (reference sequence). CDR3 in DNA: TGCAGTGCTTTCGGGGGAGGAGTAGCTTTCTTT. It codes for CSAFGGGVAFF.

The chain links TRBV28 to TRBJ2-7, with 10 bases matching TRBD2. CDR1 and CDR2 (germline): MDHEN, SYDVKM. The CDR3 sequence is 17 residues long. Unmatched junction bases numbered 15, after V lost 6 bases and J lost 4 bases. This CDR3 is CASSRSLLAGVGYEQYF. CDR3 nucleotides: TGTGCCAGCAGCCGATCGTTGCTAGCGGGAGTTGGATACGAGCAGTACTTC.

The chain recombines TRBV5-6 with TRBJ1-2; 7 nucleotides line up with TRBD1. The CDR3 has 14 residues. Germline V gene data show CDR1 as SGHDT and CDR2 as YYEEEE. V shed 1 base, J shed 5 bases, and the junction held 5 bases outside the gene matches. The CDR3 region is CASSLRTGTYGYTF. In nucleotides, the CDR3 is TGTGCCAGCAGCTTGCGGACAGGCACTTATGGCTACACCTTC.

This rearrangement joins TRBV5-4 to TRBJ1-1; 9 nucleotides agree with TRBD1. Trimming cost V 4 bases and J 3 bases; bases outside gene matches: 7. Looked up from germline, CDR1 is SGHNT and CDR2 is YYREEE (reference sequence). This CDR3 is built from 15 residues. The CDR3 reads CASSTRTGADTEAFF. DNA of the CDR3: TGTGCCAGCAGCACCAGGACAGGGGCGGACACTGAAGCTTTCTTT.

This chain joins TRBV7-2 and TRBJ1-2; 7 bases are a match to TRBD1. Trimming at V came to 4 bases and at J to 4 bases, leaving 6 bases not matched to a gene. The germline CDR1 and CDR2 sequences are SGHTA and FQGNSA. This CDR3 comprises 14 residues. CDR3 DNA: TGTGCCAGCAGCTCAACGAGGACAGGCTATGGCTACACCTTC. It is translated as CASSSTRTGYGYTF.